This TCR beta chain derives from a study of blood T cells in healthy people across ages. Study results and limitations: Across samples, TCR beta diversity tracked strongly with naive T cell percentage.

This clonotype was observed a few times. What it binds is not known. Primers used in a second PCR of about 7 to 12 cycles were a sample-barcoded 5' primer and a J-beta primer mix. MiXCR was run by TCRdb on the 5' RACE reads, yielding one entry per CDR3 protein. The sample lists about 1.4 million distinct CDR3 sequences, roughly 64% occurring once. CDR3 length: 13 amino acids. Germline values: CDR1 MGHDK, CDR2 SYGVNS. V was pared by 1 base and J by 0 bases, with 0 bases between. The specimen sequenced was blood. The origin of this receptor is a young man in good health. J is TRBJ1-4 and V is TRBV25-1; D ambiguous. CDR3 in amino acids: CASSESTNEKLFF. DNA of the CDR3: TGTGCCAGCAGTGAATCAACTAATGAAAAACTGTTTTTT.